The present entry profiles one T cell receptor (beta chain) with its context. Antigen unknown. What was sequenced were expressed TCRB transcripts, since all of the isolated RNA had been reverse transcribed. Profiled with immunoSEQ multiplex PCR; TCRdb holds only in-frame clones, not every one. There are about 160,000 clones in the sample; 7.8% occur only once, and roughly 1% lies in the top ten. Staining for CD45RO/CCR7/CD25/CD127/CD95/CD27 allowed sorting of CD4+ naive, central memory, regulatory and stem cell-like memory cells. The J segment lost 3 bases and the V segment lost 3 bases, leaving 8 bases of the junction unmatched. CDR3 size: 15 residues. Germline V CDR1 and CDR2: SGHAT, FQNNGV. The sample originates from a study of beta chain features in type 1 diabetes. Study results and caveats: Shortening that was moderate but significant affected the TCRB CDR3s of Type 1 diabetes patients in all four CD4+ subsets.

The sample was central memory CD4+ T cells from blood. This TCR came from a woman aged 40 to 50 with type 1 diabetes. The chain is built from TRBV11-2 and TRBJ2-7, with 7 nucleotides matching TRBD2. Written as DNA, the CDR3 is TGTGCCAGCAGCTTTCTGCGGGAGAGCTACTACGAGCAGTACTTC. It translates to CASSFLRESYYEQYF.